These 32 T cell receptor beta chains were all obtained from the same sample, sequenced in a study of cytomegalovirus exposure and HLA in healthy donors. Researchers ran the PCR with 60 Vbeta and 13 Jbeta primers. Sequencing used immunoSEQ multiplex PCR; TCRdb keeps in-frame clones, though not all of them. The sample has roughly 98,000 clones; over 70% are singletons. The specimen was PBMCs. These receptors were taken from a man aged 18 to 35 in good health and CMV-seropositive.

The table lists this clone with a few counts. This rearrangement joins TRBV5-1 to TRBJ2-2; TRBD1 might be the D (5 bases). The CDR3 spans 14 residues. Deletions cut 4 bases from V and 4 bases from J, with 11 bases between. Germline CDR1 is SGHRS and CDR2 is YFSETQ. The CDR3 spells CASSDQGGTGELFF. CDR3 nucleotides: TGCGCCAGCAGCGACCAGGGCGGCACCGGGGAGCTGTTTTTT.

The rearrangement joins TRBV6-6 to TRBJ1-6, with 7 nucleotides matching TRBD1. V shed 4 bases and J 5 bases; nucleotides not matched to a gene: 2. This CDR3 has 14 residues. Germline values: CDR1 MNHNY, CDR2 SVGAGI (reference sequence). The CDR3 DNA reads TGTGCCAGCAGTTTCGACAGGGATAATTCACCCCTCCACTTT. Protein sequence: CASSFDRDNSPLHF.

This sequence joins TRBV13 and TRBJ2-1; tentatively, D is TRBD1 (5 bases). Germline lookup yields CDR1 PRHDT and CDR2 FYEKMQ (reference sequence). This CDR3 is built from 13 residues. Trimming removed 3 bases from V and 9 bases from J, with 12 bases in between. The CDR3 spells CASSLDTSGEQFF. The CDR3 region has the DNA TGTGCCAGCAGCTTGGACACATCGGGTGAGCAGTTCTTC.

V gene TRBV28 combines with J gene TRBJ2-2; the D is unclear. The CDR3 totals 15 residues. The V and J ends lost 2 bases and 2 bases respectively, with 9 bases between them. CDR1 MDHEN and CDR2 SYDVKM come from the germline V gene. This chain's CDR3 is CASSLGTPNTGELFF. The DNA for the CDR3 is TGTGCCAGCAGTTTAGGCACACCCAACACCGGGGAGCTGTTTTTT.

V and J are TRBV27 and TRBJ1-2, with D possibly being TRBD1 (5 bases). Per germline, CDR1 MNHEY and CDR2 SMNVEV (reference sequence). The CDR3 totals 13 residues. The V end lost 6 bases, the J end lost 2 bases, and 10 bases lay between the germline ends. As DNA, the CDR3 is TGTGCCAGCAGCCGACAGTTAAACTATGGCTACACCTTC. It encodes CASSRQLNYGYTF.

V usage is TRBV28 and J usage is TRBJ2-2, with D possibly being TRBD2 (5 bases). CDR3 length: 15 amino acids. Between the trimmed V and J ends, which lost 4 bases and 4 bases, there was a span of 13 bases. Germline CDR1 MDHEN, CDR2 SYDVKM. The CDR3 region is CASSYEWESTGELFF. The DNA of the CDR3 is TGTGCCAGCAGTTACGAGTGGGAGAGCACCGGGGAGCTGTTTTTT. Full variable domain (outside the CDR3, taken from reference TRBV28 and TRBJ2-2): DVKVTQSSRYLVKRTGEKVFLECVQDMDHENMFWYRQDPGLGLRLIYFSYDVKMKEKGDIPEGYSVSREKKERFSLILESASTNQTSMYLCASSYEWESTGELFFGEGSRLTVL.

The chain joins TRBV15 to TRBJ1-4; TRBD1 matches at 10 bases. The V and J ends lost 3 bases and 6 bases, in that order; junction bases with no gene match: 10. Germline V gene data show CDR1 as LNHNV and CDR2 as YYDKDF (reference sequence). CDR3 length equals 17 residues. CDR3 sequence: CATSRWALGTGDEKLFF. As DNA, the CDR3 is TGTGCCACCAGCAGGTGGGCTTTGGGGACAGGGGATGAAAAACTGTTTTTT. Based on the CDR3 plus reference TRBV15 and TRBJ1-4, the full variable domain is DAMVIQNPRYQVTQFGKPVTLSCSQTLNHNVMYWYQQKSSQAPKLLFHYYDKDFNNEADTPDNFQSRRPNTSFCFLDIRSPGLGDTAMYLCATSRWALGTGDEKLFFGSGTQLSVL.

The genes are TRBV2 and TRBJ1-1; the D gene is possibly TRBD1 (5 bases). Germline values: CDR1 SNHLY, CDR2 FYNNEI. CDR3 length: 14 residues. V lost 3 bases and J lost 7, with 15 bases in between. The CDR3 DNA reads TGTGCCAGCAGTGAGTCCCCGGGGGAAGGTGAAGCTTTCTTT. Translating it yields CASSESPGEGEAFF.

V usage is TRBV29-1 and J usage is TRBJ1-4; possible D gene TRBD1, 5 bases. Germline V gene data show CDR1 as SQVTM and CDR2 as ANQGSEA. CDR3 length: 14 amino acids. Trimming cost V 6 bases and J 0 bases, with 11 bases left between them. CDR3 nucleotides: TGCAGCGTGTCCACAGGTACAACTAATGAAAAACTGTTTTTT. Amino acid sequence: CSVSTGTTNEKLFF.

The CDR3 DNA is TGTGCCAGCTCGCTTACCGGGACACCTCCTCAGAACACTGAAGCTTTCTTT. Translated: CASSLTGTPPQNTEAFF. The V gene is TRBV9, the J gene TRBJ1-1, with a weak D call TRBD1 (6 bases). In germline, CDR1 is SGDLS, CDR2 YYNGEE. CDR3 size: 17 residues. The V end lost 7 bases, the J end lost 1 base, and 23 bases lay between the germline ends.

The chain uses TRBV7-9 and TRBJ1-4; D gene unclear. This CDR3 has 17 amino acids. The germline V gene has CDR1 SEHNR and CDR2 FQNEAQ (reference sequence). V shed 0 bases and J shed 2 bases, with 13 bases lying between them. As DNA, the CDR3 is TGTGCCAGCAGCTTAGCAACCTGGGCGGGGACTAATGAAAAACTGTTTTTT. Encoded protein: CASSLATWAGTNEKLFF.

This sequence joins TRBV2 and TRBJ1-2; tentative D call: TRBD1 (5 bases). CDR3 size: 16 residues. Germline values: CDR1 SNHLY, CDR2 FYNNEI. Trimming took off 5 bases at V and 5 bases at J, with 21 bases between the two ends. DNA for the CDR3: TGTGCCAGCAGTCCAACAGGTTTAAGAGTGCGGTATGGCTACACCTTC. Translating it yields CASSPTGLRVRYGYTF.

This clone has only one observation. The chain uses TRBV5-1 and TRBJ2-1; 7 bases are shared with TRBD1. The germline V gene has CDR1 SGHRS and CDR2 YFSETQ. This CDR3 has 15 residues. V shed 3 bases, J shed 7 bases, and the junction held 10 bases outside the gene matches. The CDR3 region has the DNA TGCGCCAGCAGCTATAGGGGACAGAAGTGGAATGAGCAGTTCTTC. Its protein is CASSYRGQKWNEQFF.

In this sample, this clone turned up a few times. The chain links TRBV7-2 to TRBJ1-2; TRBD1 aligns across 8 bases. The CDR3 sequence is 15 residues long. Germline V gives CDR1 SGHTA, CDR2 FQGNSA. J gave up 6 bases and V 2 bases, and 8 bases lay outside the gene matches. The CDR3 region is CASSLKGPGGHGYTF. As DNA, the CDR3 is TGTGCCAGCAGCTTAAAAGGGCCAGGGGGCCATGGCTACACCTTC.

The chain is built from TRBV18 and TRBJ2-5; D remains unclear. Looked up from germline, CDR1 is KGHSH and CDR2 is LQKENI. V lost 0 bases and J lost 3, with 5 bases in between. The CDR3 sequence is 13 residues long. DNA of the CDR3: TGTGCCAGCTCACCACCTCAGGAAGAGACCCAGTACTTC. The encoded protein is CASSPPQEETQYF.

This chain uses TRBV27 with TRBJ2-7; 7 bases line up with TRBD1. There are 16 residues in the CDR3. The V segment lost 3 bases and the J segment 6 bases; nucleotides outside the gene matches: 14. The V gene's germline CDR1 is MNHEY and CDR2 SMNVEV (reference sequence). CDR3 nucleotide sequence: TGTGCCAGCAGTTTTTCATCCGGGACAGTACTCTTCGAGCAGTACTTC. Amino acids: CASSFSSGTVLFEQYF.

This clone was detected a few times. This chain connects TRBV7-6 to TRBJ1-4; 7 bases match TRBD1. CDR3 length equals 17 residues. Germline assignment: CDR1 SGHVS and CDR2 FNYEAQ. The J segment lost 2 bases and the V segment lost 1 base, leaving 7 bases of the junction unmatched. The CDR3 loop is CASSLGYEGATNEKLFF. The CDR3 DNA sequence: TGTGCCAGCAGCTTAGGATATGAGGGGGCCACTAATGAAAAACTGTTTTTT.

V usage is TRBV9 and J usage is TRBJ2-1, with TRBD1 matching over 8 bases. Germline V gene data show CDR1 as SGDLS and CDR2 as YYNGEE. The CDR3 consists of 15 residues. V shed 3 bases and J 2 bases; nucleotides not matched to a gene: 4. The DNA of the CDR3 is TGTGCCAGCAGCGAGGACAGGGCGACCTACAATGAGCAGTTCTTC. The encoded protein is CASSEDRATYNEQFF.

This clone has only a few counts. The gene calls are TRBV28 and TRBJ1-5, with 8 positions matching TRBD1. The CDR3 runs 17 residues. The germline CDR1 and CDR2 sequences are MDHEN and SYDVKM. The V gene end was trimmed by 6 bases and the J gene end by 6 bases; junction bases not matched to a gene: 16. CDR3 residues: CASSQMLTGDLGQPQHF. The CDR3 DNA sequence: TGTGCCAGCAGCCAAATGCTGACAGGGGATTTGGGTCAGCCCCAGCATTTT.

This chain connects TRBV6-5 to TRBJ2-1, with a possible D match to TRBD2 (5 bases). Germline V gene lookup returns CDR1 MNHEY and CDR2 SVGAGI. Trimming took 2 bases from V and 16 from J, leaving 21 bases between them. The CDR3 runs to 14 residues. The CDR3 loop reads CASSYDHAGGRRFF. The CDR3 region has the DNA TGTGCCAGCAGTTACGACCACGCGGGCGGACGCCGATTCTTC.

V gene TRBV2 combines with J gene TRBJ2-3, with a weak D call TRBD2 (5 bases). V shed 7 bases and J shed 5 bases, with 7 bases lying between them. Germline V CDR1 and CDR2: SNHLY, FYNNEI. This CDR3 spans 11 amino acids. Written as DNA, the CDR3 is TGTGCCAGCATCGAGGGAGATACGCAGTATTTT. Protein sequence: CASIEGDTQYF.

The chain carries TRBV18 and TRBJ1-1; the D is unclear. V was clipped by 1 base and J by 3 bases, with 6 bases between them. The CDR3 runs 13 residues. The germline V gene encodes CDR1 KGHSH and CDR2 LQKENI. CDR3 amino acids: CASSPLSYTEAFF. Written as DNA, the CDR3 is TGTGCCAGCTCACCACTGAGTTACACTGAAGCTTTCTTT.

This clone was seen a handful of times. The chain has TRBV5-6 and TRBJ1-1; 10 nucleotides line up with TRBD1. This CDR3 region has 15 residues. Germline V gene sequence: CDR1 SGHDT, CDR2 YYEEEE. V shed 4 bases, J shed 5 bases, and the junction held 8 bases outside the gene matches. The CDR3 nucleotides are TGTGCCAGCAGCCCGTATAGACAGGGGGCAACTGAAGCTTTCTTT. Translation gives CASSPYRQGATEAFF.

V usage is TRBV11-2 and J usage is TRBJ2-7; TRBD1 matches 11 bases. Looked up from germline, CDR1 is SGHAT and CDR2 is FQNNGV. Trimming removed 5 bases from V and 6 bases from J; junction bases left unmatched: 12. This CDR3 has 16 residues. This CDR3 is CASSLHRDRGTSEQYF. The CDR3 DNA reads TGTGCCAGCAGCCTTCACCGGGACAGGGGGACCTCCGAGCAGTACTTC. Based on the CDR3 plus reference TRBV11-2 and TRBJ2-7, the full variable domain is EAGVAQSPRYKIIEKRQSVAFWCNPISGHATLYWYQQILGQGPKLLIQFQNNGVVDDSQLPKDRFSAERLKGVDSTLKIQPAKLEDSAVYLCASSLHRDRGTSEQYFGPGTRLTVT.

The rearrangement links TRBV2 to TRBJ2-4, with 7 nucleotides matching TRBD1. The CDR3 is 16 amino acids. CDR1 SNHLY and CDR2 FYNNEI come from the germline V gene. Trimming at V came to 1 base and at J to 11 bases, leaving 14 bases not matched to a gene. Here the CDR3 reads CASSEDRDRGPSVQYF. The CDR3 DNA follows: TGTGCCAGCAGTGAAGACCGGGACAGAGGTCCCTCGGTTCAGTACTTC.

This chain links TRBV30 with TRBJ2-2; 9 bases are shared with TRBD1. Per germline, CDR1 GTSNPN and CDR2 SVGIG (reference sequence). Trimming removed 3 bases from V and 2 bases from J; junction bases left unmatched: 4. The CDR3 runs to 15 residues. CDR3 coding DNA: TGTGCCTGGAGCCAGGGACAGGGTAACACCGGGGAGCTGTTTTTT. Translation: CAWSQGQGNTGELFF.

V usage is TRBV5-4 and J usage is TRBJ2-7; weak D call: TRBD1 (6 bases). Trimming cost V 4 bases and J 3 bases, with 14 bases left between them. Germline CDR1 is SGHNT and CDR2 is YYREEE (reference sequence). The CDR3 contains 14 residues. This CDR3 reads CASSTGGQLYEQYF. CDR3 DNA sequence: TGTGCCAGCAGCACTGGCGGACAGCTCTACGAGCAGTACTTC.

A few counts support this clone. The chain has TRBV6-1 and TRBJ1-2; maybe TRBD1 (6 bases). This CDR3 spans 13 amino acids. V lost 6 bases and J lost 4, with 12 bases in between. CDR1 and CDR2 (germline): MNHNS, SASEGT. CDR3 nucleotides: TGTGCCAGCAGAGGGCCAGGGGTCTATGGCTACACCTTC. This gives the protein CASRGPGVYGYTF.

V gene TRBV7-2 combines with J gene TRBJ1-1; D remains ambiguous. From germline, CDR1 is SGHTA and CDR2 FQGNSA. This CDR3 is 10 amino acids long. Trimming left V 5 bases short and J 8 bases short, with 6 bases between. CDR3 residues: CASSVREAFF. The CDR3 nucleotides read TGTGCCAGCAGCGTCAGAGAAGCTTTCTTT.

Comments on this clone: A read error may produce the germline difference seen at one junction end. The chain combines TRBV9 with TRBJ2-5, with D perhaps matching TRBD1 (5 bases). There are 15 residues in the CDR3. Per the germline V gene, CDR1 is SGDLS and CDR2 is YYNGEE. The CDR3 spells CASSVLGALKEAQYF. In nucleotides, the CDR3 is TGTGCCAGCAGCGTACTAGGGGCGCTAAAAGAGGCCCAGTACTTC.

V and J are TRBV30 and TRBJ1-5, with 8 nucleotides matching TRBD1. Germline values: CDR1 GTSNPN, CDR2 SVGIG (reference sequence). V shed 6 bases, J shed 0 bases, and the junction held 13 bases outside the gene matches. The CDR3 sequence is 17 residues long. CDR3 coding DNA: TGTGCCTGCACCTCCACAGGGGGGCCTTATAGCAATCAGCCCCAGCATTTT. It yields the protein CACTSTGGPYSNQPQHF.

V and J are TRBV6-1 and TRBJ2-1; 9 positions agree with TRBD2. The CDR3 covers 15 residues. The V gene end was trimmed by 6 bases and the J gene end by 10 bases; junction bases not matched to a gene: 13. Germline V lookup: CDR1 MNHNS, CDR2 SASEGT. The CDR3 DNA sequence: TGTGCCAGCAGAGAACTCCTAGCGGGGTATTGGGAGCAGTTCTTC. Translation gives CASRELLAGYWEQFF.